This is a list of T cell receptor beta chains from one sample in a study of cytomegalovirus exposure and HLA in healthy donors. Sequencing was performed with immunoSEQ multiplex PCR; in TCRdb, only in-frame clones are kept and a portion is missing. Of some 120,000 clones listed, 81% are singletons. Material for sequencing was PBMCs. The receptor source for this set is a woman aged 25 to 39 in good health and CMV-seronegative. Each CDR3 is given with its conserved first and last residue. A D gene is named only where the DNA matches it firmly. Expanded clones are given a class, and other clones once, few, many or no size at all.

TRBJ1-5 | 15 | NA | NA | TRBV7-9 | TGTGCCAGCAGCTTAGGAGGTCTCGAGGGTCAGCCCCAGCATTTT | CASSLGGLEGQPQHF
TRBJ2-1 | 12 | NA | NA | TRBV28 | TGTGCCAGCAGTTCTAGCGTATATGAGCAGTTCTTC | CASSSSVYEQFF
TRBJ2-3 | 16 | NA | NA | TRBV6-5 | TGTGCCAGCAGTTACTCGATTCGCACTAGCACAGATACGCAGTATTTT | CASSYSIRTSTDTQYF
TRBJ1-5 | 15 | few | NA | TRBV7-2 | TGTGCCAGCAGCTTAGCCACAGGCCATGGTCAGCCCCAGCATTTT | CASSLATGHGQPQHF
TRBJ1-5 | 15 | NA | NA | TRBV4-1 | TGCGCCAGCAGCCAAGAACCCAGGGCCTATCAGCCCCAGCATTTT | CASSQEPRAYQPQHF
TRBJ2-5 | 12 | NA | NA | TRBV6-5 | TGTGCCACCAGGGACTTACAAGAGACCCAGTACTTC | CATRDLQETQYF
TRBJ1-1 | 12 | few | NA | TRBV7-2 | TGTGCCAGCAGCCTAGGACAGCTTCGGGCTTTCTTT | CASSLGQLRAFF
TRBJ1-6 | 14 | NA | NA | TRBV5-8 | TGTGCCAGCAGCGCCGGGATTTTTAATTCACCCCTCCACTTT | CASSAGIFNSPLHF
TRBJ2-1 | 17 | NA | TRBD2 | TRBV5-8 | TGTGCCGCCAGCTTTGGAGACCGCCTAGCGGGCTACAATGAGCAGTTCTTC | CAASFGDRLAGYNEQFF
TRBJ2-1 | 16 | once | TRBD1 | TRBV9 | TGTGCCAGCAGCGTAGCAGGGGGAGTTTCTTACAATGAGCAGTTCTTC | CASSVAGGVSYNEQFF
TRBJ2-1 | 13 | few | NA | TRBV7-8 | TGTGCCAGCAATGACGGGAGAGGTAGTGAGCAGTTCTTC | CASNDGRGSEQFF
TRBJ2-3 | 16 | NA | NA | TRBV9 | TGTGCCAGCAGCCCAGAGGTCGCGGAGAGCTCTGATACGCAGTATTTT | CASSPEVAESSDTQYF
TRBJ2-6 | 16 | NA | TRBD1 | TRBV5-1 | TGTGCCAGCAGCTTGGCCCAGGGGGCTGGGGCCAACGTCCTGACTTTC | CASSLAQGAGANVLTF
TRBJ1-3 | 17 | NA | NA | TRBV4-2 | TGTGCCAGCAGCCAAGTTCAGGGTCAGACTTGGGGAAACACCATATATTTT | CASSQVQGQTWGNTIYF
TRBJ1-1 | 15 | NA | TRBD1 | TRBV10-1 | TGCGCCAGCAGTGAGTCACAGGGGGTTAACACTGAAGCTTTCTTT | CASSESQGVNTEAFF
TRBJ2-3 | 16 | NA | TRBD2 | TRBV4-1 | TGCGCCAGCAGCCCCGCTAGCGGGGGAGGCACAGATACGCAGTATTTT | CASSPASGGGTDTQYF
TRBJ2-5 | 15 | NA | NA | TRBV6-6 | TGTGCCAGCACAAGGTTGTTGGGGGCCCAAGAGACCCAGTACTTC | CASTRLLGAQETQYF
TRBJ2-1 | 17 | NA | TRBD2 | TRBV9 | TGTGCCAGCAGCGTAGTGGGGGCTAGCGGGAACAGGGATGAGCAGTTCTTC | CASSVVGASGNRDEQFF
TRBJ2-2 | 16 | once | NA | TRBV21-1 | TGTGCCAGCACCGCGACAGTGGGACAGAGGACCGGGGAGCTGTTTTTT | CASTATVGQRTGELFF
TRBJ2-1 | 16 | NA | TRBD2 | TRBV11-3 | TGTGCCAGCAGCTCCCTCCTAGCGGGGGCCTGGGATGAGCAGTTCTTC | CASSSLLAGAWDEQFF
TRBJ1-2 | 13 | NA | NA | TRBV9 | TGTGCCAGCAGCCCTGGACAGAGCTATGGCTACACCTTC | CASSPGQSYGYTF
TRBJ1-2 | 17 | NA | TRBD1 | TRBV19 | TGTGCCAGTAGTACCGGACAGGGGGCCCGGCCCGCTTATGGCTACACCTTC | CASSTGQGARPAYGYTF
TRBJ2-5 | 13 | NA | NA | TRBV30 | TGTGCCTGGAGTCCGGGACTGGAAGAGACCCAGTACTTC | CAWSPGLEETQYF
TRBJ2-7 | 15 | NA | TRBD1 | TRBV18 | TGTGCCAGCTCACCTTTAAGGGACAGGGGTGGCGAGCAGTACTTC | CASSPLRDRGGEQYF
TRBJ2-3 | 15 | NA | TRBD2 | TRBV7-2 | TGTGCCAGTCAACCTCCGGGACTAGCGGTAGATACGCAGTATTTT | CASQPPGLAVDTQYF
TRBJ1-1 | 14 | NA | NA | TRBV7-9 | TGTGCCAGCAGCTTGGAGGGCCCGAACACTGAAGCTTTCTTT | CASSLEGPNTEAFF
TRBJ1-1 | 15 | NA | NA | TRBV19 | TGTGCCAGTAGTACTGGGGGGGTAATCAGGTCTGAAGCTTTCTTT | CASSTGGVIRSEAFF
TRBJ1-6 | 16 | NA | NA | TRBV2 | TGTGCCAGCAGTTCCAGGTCCGTCTCCTATAATTCACCCCTCCACTTT | CASSSRSVSYNSPLHF
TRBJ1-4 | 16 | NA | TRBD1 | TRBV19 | TGTGCCAGTAGTACCGGGACAGGGGCAACTAATGAAAAACTGTTTTTT | CASSTGTGATNEKLFF
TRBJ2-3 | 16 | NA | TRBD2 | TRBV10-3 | TGTGCCATCAGTGCTCCCTCTACTAGCGGGGGATGGTCGCAGTATTTT | CAISAPSTSGGWSQYF
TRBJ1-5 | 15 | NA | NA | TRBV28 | TGTGCCAGCAGTTTAGCTGGGGCGAGCAATCAGCCCCAGCATTTT | CASSLAGASNQPQHF
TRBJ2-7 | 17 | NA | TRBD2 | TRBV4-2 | TGTGCCAGCAGCCCAGGTGGGACTAGCGGTCCAGAATACGAGCAGTACTTC | CASSPGGTSGPEYEQYF
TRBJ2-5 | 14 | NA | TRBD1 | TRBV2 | TGTGCCAGCCCGGGACAGGGCTTCCAAGAGACCCAGTACTTC | CASPGQGFQETQYF
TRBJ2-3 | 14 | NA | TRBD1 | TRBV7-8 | TGTGCCAGCAGCGCTCACAGGGGAACAGATACGCAGTATTTT | CASSAHRGTDTQYF
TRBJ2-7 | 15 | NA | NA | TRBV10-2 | TGCGCCAGCAGTGAAACAGGGACCAGCTCCTACGAGCAGTACTTC | CASSETGTSSYEQYF
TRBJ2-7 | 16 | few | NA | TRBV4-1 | TGCGCCAGCAGCCAAGTGGACATGGGATTCTCCTACGAGCAGTACTTC | CASSQVDMGFSYEQYF
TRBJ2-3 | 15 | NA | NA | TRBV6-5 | TGTGCCAGCAGTTACTCGATTGGGGCCACAGATACGCAGTATTTT | CASSYSIGATDTQYF
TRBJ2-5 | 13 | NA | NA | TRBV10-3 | TGTGCCACCGGGATGGATCTACTGAGGGAGCAGTACTTC | CATGMDLLREQYF
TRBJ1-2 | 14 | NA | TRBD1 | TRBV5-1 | TGCGCCAGCAGCACGGACAGGGGCCGTAGGGGCTACACCTTC | CASSTDRGRRGYTF
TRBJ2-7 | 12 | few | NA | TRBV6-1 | TGTGCCATCCGGGACACTTACTACGAGCAGTACTTC | CAIRDTYYEQYF
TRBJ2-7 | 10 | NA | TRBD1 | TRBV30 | TGTGCCTGGCCCAACGGGACAGGATCCTTC | CAWPNGTGSF
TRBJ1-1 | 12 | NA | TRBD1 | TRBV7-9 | TGTGCCAGCAGTACCCACAGGGGGGAAGCTTTCTTT | CASSTHRGEAFF
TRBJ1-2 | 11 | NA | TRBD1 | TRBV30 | TGTGCCGGGAACAGGGGACCTGGCTACACCTTC | CAGNRGPGYTF
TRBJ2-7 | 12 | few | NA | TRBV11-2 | TGTGCCAGCAGCTCCCTAGATTACGAGCAGTACTTC | CASSSLDYEQYF
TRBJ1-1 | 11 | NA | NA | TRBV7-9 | TGTTCCAGCAGCTTAAACAATGTAGCTTTCTTT | CSSSLNNVAFF
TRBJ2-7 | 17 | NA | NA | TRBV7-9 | TGTTCCAGCAGCTTATTTACCGCACGGGACTCTTCCTACGAGCAGTACTTC | CSSSLFTARDSSYEQYF
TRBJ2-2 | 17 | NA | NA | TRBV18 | TGTGCCAGCTCACCAGCAGTGACGAGGGCGAACACCGGGGAGCTGTTTTTT | CASSPAVTRANTGELFF
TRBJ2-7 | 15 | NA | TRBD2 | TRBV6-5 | TGTGCCAGCAGTTACTCGGGGACTAACGGCTACGAGCAGTACTTC | CASSYSGTNGYEQYF
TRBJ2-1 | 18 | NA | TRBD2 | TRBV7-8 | TGTGCCAGCAGCTTTTCTAGCGGGGTCCTTAGCTCCTACAATGAGCAGTTCTTC | CASSFSSGVLSSYNEQFF
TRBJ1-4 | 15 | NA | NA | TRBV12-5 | TGTGCTAGTGGCCTAGGGGGGGCAGGGGTTGAAAAACTGTTTTTT | CASGLGGAGVEKLFF
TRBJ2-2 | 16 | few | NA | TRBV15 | TGTGCCACCAGCAGAGGAAACAGGGCCTCTACCGGGGAGCTGTTTTTT | CATSRGNRASTGELFF
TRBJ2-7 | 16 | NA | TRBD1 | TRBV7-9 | TGTGCCAGCAGCTGGGACAGGGGGATCAACTCCTACGAGCAGTACTTC | CASSWDRGINSYEQYF
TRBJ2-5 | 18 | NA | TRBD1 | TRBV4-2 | TGTGCCAGCAGCCAAGCGAGGATCTATGGGACAGCCAAAGAGACCCAGTACTTC | CASSQARIYGTAKETQYF
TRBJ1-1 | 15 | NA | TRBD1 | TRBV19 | TGTGCCAGTAGGTTTGGGGGACAGACGAACACTGAAGCTTTCTTT | CASRFGGQTNTEAFF
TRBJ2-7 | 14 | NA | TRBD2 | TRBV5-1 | TGCGCCAGCAGCTTGTCGGCGGGGGCCTACGAGCAGTACTTC | CASSLSAGAYEQYF